These 27 T cell receptor beta chains came from one sample sequenced in a study of identical twins (dated by TCRdb to the mid-2010s). Library prep was done by 5' RACE. Sequencing relied on an Illumina HiSeq 2000. TCRdb reanalyzed the raw reads on its own, using fastp at Q25 for trimming and MiXCR for clone calling, and kept in-frame beta chains. Rows are combined by CDR3 protein, so each entry shows the most common genes and DNA. In all, the sample holds about 500,000 distinct CDR3 sequences, and more than 13% of those were seen once. Jointly, the top ten make up around 0.98% of the sample. These data also featured in a second study, about yellow fever vaccine responses in identical twins.

Sequenced sample: CD4+ T cells sorted from blood. These receptors came from a woman aged 18-30 years in good health.

The chain combines TRBV20-1 with TRBJ2-7; D possibly corresponds to TRBD2 (6 bases). V was shortened by 0 bases and J by 3 bases, with 9 bases between the two germline ends. The germline gives CDR1 DFQATT, CDR2 SNEGSKA (reference sequence). This CDR3 has 13 residues. The CDR3 DNA is TGCAGTGCTAGAGAAGCGGGCTTCTACGAGCAGTACTTC. Residues: CSAREAGFYEQYF.

V gene TRBV30 combines with J gene TRBJ1-5; D might be TRBD1 (6 bases). The CDR3 spans 12 residues. CDR1 is GTSNPN and CDR2 is SVGIG in the germline V gene (reference sequence). Trimming took 2 bases from V and 6 from J, leaving 8 bases between them. CDR3 coding DNA: TGTGCCTGGAGTAGGGGGACTCAGCCCCAGCATTTT. Translation gives CAWSRGTQPQHF.

The sample holds a few counts of this clonotype. The chain uses TRBV27 and TRBJ2-1; TRBD1 is a possible D gene (6 bases). Germline V gene data show CDR1 as MNHEY and CDR2 as SMNVEV (reference sequence). V was pared by 6 bases and J by 7 bases, with 16 bases between. This CDR3 spans 14 amino acids. The CDR3: CASSPLTGPNEQFF. DNA of the CDR3: TGTGCCAGCAGCCCCTTGACAGGCCCAAATGAGCAGTTCTTC.

The chain recombines TRBV19 with TRBJ2-7, with TRBD2 identical over 7 bases. The CDR3 loop spans 14 amino acids. V lost 5 bases to trimming and J lost 4 bases; unmatched junction nucleotides: 8. Germline V lookup: CDR1 LNHDA, CDR2 SQIVND (reference sequence). For the CDR3, the DNA is TGTGCCAGTAGTTTCGCGGGGGATGCGTACGAGCAGTACTTC. Its protein is CASSFAGDAYEQYF.

Only a few counts were recorded for this clonotype. V gene TRBV27 combines with J gene TRBJ2-7, with TRBD2 matching over 7 bases. The length of the CDR3 is 14 residues. The junction had 11 bases not matched to a gene; V was cut back by 6 bases and J by 6 bases. Germline V gene sequence: CDR1 MNHEY, CDR2 SMNVEV (reference sequence). For the CDR3, the DNA is TGTGCCAGCAGGCCGTCGCGGGGGTTGGGCGAGCAGTACTTC. Translating gives CASRPSRGLGEQYF.

The sample holds a few counts of this clonotype. The chain couples TRBV11-1 to TRBJ2-3; TRBD2 aligns across 11 bases. Germline lookup yields CDR1 SGHAT and CDR2 FQDESV (reference sequence). V was pared by 5 bases and J by 0 bases, with 13 bases of the junction left unmatched. CDR3 length: 19 residues. The CDR3 DNA reads TGTGCCAGCAGCCCTCCGGGCACCCGGACTAGCGGGAGCACAGATACGCAGTATTTT. This codes for CASSPPGTRTSGSTDTQYF.

This clonotype has just a few counts. V gene TRBV7-2 combines with J gene TRBJ2-7, with a tentative D call TRBD2 (5 bases). This CDR3 has 15 amino acids. Germline loops: CDR1 SGHTA, CDR2 FQGNSA. Trimming removed 3 bases from V and 0 bases from J, with 12 bases in between. This chain's CDR3 is CASSLGGSTSYEQYF. The CDR3 region has the DNA TGTGCCAGCAGCTTGGGCGGGTCGACCTCCTACGAGCAGTACTTC. Drawing the rest from reference TRBV7-2 and TRBJ2-7, the complete variable domain is GAGVSQSPSNKVTEKGKDVELRCDPISGHTALYWYRQSLGQGLEFLIYFQGNSAPDKSGLPSDRFSAERTGGSVSTLTIQRTQQEDSAVYLCASSLGGSTSYEQYFGPGTRLTVT.

This clonotype was found a few times. The CDR3 is CASSQIPRTSGRHEQYF. The CDR3 nucleotides read TGTGCCAGCAGTCAGATCCCGAGGACTAGCGGGAGACACGAGCAGTACTTC. The chain carries TRBV6-2 or TRBV6-3 and TRBJ2-7; 13 positions match TRBD2. V shed 5 bases and J 5 bases; nucleotides not matched to a gene: 12. Per the germline V gene, CDR1 is MNHEY and CDR2 is SVGEGT. CDR3 length: 17 amino acids.

This clonotype was found a few times. V gene TRBV2 combines with J gene TRBJ2-3, with 12 bases fitting TRBD2. V shed 7 bases, J shed 5 bases, and the junction held 10 bases outside the gene matches. Germline V CDR1 and CDR2: SNHLY, FYNNEI. The CDR3 extends over 16 amino acids. In nucleotides, the CDR3 is TGTGCCAGCACCAGGAAGCCACTAGCGGGAGGAGATACGCAGTATTTT. It translates to CASTRKPLAGGDTQYF. The full variable domain, its missing parts supplied by reference TRBV2 and TRBJ2-3, is EPEVTQTPSHQVTQMGQEVILRCVPISNHLYFYWYRQILGQKVEFLVSFYNNEISEKSEIFDDQFSVERPDGSNFTLKIRSTKLEDSAMYFCASTRKPLAGGDTQYFGPGTRLTVL.

This clonotype was detected ten times or more. This rearrangement joins TRBV20-1 to TRBJ1-2, with 9 positions matching TRBD1. CDR3 size: 12 residues. Germline CDR1 DFQATT, CDR2 SNEGSKA (reference sequence). In nucleotides, the CDR3 is TGCAGCCCCAAAACAGGGGGCTCGGGCTACACCTTC. As protein: CSPKTGGSGYTF.

The rearrangement links TRBV7-2 to TRBJ1-1; no reliable D call. Germline loops: CDR1 SGHTA, CDR2 FQGNSA. This CDR3 region has 16 residues. Trimming left V 1 base short and J 1 base short, with 13 bases between. The CDR3 DNA follows: TGTGCCAGCAGCTTAGGGGTGGCAGGATGGAACACTGAAGCTTTCTTT. It specifies CASSLGVAGWNTEAFF.

This clonotype was seen a handful of times. The chain employs TRBV20-1 and TRBJ2-1, with D possibly matching TRBD1 (5 bases). V lost 1 base and J 7 bases, leaving 5 bases between the germline ends. Germline CDR1 DFQATT, CDR2 SNEGSKA (reference sequence). The CDR3 extends over 11 amino acids. The CDR3 DNA reads as TGCAGTGCTAGAGGACAGAATGAGCAGTTCTTC. The encoded protein is CSARGQNEQFF.

The chain recombines TRBV27 with TRBJ2-1, with TRBD1 matching over 8 bases. Trimming removed 5 bases from V and 2 bases from J; junction bases left unmatched: 8. The germline V gene has CDR1 MNHEY and CDR2 SMNVEV (reference sequence). The CDR3 is 16 amino acids. CDR3 residues: CASSKGQGITYNEQFF. The CDR3 DNA is TGTGCCAGCAGTAAAGGACAGGGTATAACCTACAATGAGCAGTTCTTC.

There are a few counts of this clonotype. The chain employs TRBV7-2 and TRBJ1-2, with a tentative D call TRBD1 (6 bases). Germline lookup yields CDR1 SGHTA and CDR2 FQGNSA. There are 13 residues in the CDR3. The germline V and J ends were trimmed by 5 bases and 4 bases, with 11 bases remaining between them. CDR3 protein: CASSRGQRYGYTF. CDR3 coding DNA: TGTGCCAGCAGCCGCGGACAGCGCTATGGCTACACCTTC.

The J gene is TRBJ2-5, the V gene TRBV20-1, with 7 positions matching TRBD1. Losses at the gene ends were 5 bases for V and 2 bases for J; bases not matched to a gene: 8. The CDR3 spans 14 residues. Looked up from germline, CDR1 is DFQATT and CDR2 is SNEGSKA (reference sequence). The CDR3 is CSAQRQGGQETQYF. The CDR3 DNA reads as TGCAGTGCTCAGCGACAGGGCGGACAAGAGACCCAGTACTTC.

The chain carries TRBV2 and TRBJ1-4; D unclear. Germline lookup yields CDR1 SNHLY and CDR2 FYNNEI. The CDR3 is 14 amino acids. Deletions cut 1 base from V and 5 bases from J, with 8 bases between. CDR3 bases: TGTGCCAGCAGTGAAGGCCTGGCGAATGAAAAACTGTTTTTT. The encoded protein is CASSEGLANEKLFF.

This clonotype occurred many times. The rearrangement links TRBV4-2 to TRBJ2-4, with unresolved D. The CDR3 is 14 amino acids. Germline V gives CDR1 LGHNA, CDR2 YNFKEQ. The V end lost 1 base, the J end lost 6 bases, and 10 bases lay between the germline ends. The CDR3 loop reads CASSQVAGANIQYF. CDR3 nucleotide sequence: TGTGCCAGCAGCCAAGTCGCAGGAGCAAACATTCAGTACTTC.

This clonotype occurred a few times. The J gene is TRBJ2-1, the V gene TRBV5-1; D gene uncertain. V lost 0 bases and J lost 5, with 6 bases in between. Germline lookup yields CDR1 SGHRS and CDR2 YFSETQ. The CDR3 totals 13 residues. In DNA, the CDR3 is TGCGCCAGCAGCTTGGTGGTGAACAATGAGCAGTTCTTC. Its translation is CASSLVVNNEQFF.

This clonotype was counted many times. The chain combines TRBV5-6 with TRBJ2-2; tentative D call: TRBD2 (5 bases). The length of the CDR3 is 15 residues. CDR1 and CDR2 (germline): SGHDT, YYEEEE. Trimming left V 4 bases short and J 2 bases short, with 12 bases between. CDR3 loop: CASSQLDRNTGELFF. CDR3 DNA sequence: TGTGCCAGCAGCCAACTAGATAGAAACACCGGGGAGCTGTTTTTT. Using reference TRBV5-6 and TRBJ2-2 for the parts outside the CDR3, the full variable domain is DAGVTQSPTHLIKTRGQQVTLRCSPKSGHDTVSWYQQALGQGPQFIFQYYEEEERQRGNFPDRFSGHQFPNYSSELNVNALLLGDSALYLCASSQLDRNTGELFFGEGSRLTVL.

This clonotype was observed many times. The chain carries TRBV29-1 and TRBJ2-6; 10 positions agree with TRBD1. This CDR3 spans 16 amino acids. Per the germline V gene, CDR1 is SQVTM and CDR2 is ANQGSEA. V dropped 4 bases and J dropped 1; count of bases not matched to a gene: 4. The CDR3 bases are TGCAGCGTTGCCGGGACAGGGGAGTCTGGGGCCAACGTCCTGACTTTC. It is translated as CSVAGTGESGANVLTF.

This chain links TRBV5-6 with TRBJ2-3; a weak D match, TRBD1 (6 bases). Per the germline V gene, CDR1 is SGHDT and CDR2 is YYEEEE. V lost 0 bases and J 5 bases, leaving 13 bases between the germline ends. The CDR3 runs 15 residues. CDR3 region: CASSLGGPGVDTQYF. The DNA of the CDR3 is TGTGCCAGCAGCTTGGGGGGGCCCGGCGTAGATACGCAGTATTTT.

This clonotype was picked up many times. The chain recombines TRBV29-1 with TRBJ2-1, with TRBD1 matching over 7 bases. The germline CDR1 and CDR2 sequences are SQVTM and ANQGSEA. J lost 9 bases, V lost 4 bases, and 12 bases had no gene match. CDR3 length: 14 amino acids. The CDR3: CSVVRDRGFGEQFF. CDR3 bases: TGCAGCGTTGTCCGGGACAGAGGTTTTGGTGAGCAGTTCTTC.

V is TRBV6-2 or TRBV6-3 and J is TRBJ2-7; D not certain. Looked up from germline, CDR1 is MNHEY and CDR2 is SVGEGT. V was cut by 7 bases and J by 6 bases, with 16 bases left in between. CDR3 length equals 13 residues. CDR3 coding DNA: TGTGCCAGCAAAAAACTCCTCCCTATCGAGCAGTACTTC. Its translation: CASKKLLPIEQYF.

This clonotype was counted many times. The rearrangement links TRBV9 to TRBJ2-1, with 8 bases lining up with TRBD2. CDR1 SGDLS and CDR2 YYNGEE come from the germline V gene. V lost 4 bases to trimming and J lost 0 bases; unmatched junction nucleotides: 3. This CDR3 is built from 15 residues. CDR3 sequence: CASSISGNSYNEQFF. Written as DNA, the CDR3 is TGTGCCAGCAGCATTAGCGGGAACTCCTACAATGAGCAGTTCTTC.

This clonotype turned up a few times. The chain couples TRBV30 to TRBJ1-1; the D gene is possibly TRBD1 (5 bases). With 3 bases removed from V and 6 bases from J, the gap between germline ends came to 23 bases. The CDR3 is 16 residues long. Germline V gene sequence: CDR1 GTSNPN, CDR2 SVGIG (reference sequence). The CDR3 spells CAWSRTAGTLRAEAFF. In DNA, the CDR3 is TGTGCCTGGAGCAGGACTGCCGGGACCCTTAGGGCTGAAGCTTTCTTT.

The rearrangement links TRBV24-1 to TRBJ1-2; D is uncertain. Deletions cut 3 bases from V and 0 bases from J, with 4 bases between. Germline CDR1 reads KGHDR; CDR2 reads SFDVKD. The CDR3 is 13 amino acids. The CDR3 protein is CATSDGANYGYTF. Written as DNA, the CDR3 is TGTGCCACCAGTGATGGAGCTAACTATGGCTACACCTTC.

The rearrangement joins TRBV6-2 or TRBV6-3 to TRBJ1-2, with D perhaps TRBD1 (5 bases). The CDR3 runs 12 residues. Germline V gives CDR1 MNHEY, CDR2 SVGEGT. The V and J ends lost 8 bases and 7 bases respectively, with 14 bases between them. The DNA for the CDR3 is TGTGCCAGCGAACGGCAGGGCCGTGGCTACACCTTC. Translated: CASERQGRGYTF.